This T cell receptor (beta chain) was identified in a study of T cell repertoires in cytomegalovirus infection. In the study overall: Through public TCR beta signatures, both CMV infection and matching HLA type were indicated.

V dropped 1 base and J dropped 9 bases, with 13 bases sitting between them. Germline values: CDR1 SGHTA, CDR2 FQGNSA. The CDR3 extends over 14 amino acids. TCRdb independently ran MiXCR on the reads; one entry per CDR3 protein. This table holds more than 650,000 distinct CDR3 sequences, 35% to 45% found once. This clonotype was obtained from a human donor in good health (CMV status not recorded). Some clones in this sample may be carry-over from other donors' samples. Sequencing input: PBMCs. The rearrangement uses TRBV7-2 and TRBJ2-1, with D maybe TRBD1 (5 bases). The CDR3 DNA sequence: TGTGCCAGCAGCTTAGTGATAGGGGCGATTGAGCAGTTCTTC. Amino acid sequence: CASSLVIGAIEQFF. The full variable domain, its missing parts supplied by reference TRBV7-2 and TRBJ2-1, is GAGVSQSPSNKVTEKGKDVELRCDPISGHTALYWYRQSLGQGLEFLIYFQGNSAPDKSGLPSDRFSAERTGGSVSTLTIQRTQQEDSAVYLCASSLVIGAIEQFFGPGTRLTVL.